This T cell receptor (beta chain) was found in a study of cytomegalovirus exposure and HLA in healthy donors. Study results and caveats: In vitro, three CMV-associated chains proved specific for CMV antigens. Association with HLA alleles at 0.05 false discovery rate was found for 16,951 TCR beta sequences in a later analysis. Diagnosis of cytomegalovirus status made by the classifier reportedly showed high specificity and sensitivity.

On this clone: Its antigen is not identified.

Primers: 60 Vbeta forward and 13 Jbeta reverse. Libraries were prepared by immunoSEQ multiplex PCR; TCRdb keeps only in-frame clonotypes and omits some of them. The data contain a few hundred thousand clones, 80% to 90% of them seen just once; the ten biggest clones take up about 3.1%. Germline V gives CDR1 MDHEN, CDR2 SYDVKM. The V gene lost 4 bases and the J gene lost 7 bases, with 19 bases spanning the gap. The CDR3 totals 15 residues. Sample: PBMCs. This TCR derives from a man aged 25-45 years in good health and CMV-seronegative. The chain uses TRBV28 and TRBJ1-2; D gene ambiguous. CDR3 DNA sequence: TGTGCCAGCAGTTCCCCCGCCCGGGGAGTTCGTGGCTACACCTTC. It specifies CASSSPARGVRGYTF.